What follows is one T cell receptor (beta chain) and its context. This sample stems from a study of blood T cell repertoires in COVID-19. As for the study in general: In each case, the material was cDNA or gDNA derived from T cells, B-cell-depleted T cells, or PBMCs.

In the authors' workflow: Estimation of nucleated cell counts relied on the amplification of reference gene primers. Here immunoSEQ multiplex PCR was the method, and the copy in TCRdb shows in-frame clones only, minus some. V, J and clone size are those of that table, while D and trimming were read from the DNA. The sample lists 130,000 to 150,000 clones, 80% to 90% occurring once. This sequence originates from a human donor with acute or convalescent COVID-19. The donor label of this sample is uncertain. Sequencing input: peripheral blood.

In DNA form, the CDR3 reads TGTGCCAGCTCACCCCCCGGGGGGATGAACACTGAAGCTTTCTTT. Amino acids: CASSPPGGMNTEAFF. The genes are TRBV18 and TRBJ1-1; weak D call: TRBD1 (5 bases). CDR1 and CDR2 from the germline V gene are KGHSH and LQKENI. This CDR3 region has 15 residues. Trimming stripped 3 bases from V and 0 bases from J, with 11 bases between.